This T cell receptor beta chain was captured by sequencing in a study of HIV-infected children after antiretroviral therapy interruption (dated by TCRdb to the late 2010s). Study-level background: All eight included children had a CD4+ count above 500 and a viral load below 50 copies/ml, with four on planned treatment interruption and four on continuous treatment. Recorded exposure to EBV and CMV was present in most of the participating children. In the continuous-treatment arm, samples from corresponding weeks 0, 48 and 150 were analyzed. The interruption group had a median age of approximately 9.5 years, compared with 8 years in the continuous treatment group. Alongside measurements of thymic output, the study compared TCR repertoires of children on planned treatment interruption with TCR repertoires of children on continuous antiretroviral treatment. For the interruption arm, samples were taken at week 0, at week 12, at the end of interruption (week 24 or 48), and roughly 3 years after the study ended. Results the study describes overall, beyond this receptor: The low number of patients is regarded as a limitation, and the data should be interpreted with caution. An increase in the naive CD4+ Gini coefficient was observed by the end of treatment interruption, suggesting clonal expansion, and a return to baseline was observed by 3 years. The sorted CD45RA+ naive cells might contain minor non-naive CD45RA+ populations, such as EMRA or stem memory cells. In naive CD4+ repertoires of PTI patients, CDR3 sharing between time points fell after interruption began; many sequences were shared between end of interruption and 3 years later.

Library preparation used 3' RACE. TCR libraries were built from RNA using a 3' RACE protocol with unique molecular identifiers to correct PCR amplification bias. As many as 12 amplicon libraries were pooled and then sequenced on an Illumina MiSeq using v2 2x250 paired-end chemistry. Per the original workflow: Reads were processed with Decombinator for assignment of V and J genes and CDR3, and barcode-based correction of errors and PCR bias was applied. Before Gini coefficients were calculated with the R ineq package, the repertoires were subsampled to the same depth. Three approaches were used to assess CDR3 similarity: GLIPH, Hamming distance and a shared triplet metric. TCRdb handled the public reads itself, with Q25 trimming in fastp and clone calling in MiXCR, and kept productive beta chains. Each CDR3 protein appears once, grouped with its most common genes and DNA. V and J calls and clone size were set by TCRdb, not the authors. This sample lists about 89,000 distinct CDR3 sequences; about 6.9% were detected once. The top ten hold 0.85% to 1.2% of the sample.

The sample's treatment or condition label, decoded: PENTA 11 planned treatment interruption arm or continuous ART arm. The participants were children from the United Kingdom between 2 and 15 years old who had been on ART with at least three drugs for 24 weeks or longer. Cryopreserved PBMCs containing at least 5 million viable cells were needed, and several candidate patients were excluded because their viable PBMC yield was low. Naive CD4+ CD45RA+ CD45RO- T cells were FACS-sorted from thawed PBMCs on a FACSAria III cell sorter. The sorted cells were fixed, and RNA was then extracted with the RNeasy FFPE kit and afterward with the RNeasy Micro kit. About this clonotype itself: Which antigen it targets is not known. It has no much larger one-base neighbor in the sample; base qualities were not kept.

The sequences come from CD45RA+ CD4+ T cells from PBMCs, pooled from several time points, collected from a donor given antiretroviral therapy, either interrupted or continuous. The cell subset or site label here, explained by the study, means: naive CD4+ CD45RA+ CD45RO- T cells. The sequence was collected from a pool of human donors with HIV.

The DNA reads as follows: TGCAGCGTTAGGGGGGACACTGAAGCTTTCTTT. It is translated as CSVRGDTEAFF. This sequence uses TRBV29-1 and TRBJ1-1; the D gene is possibly TRBD1, with 6 bases matching. Trimming costs V 5 bases and J 3 bases, and their ends lie 7 bases apart. The CDR3 starts with the cysteine, ends with the phenylalanine, and has 11 residues. Of the read, only the CDR3 DNA is kept; its 33 bases are in frame from base 1. The CDR1 and CDR2 encoded by the germline V gene are SQVTM and ANQGSEA.